The clone carrying this TCR beta chain has more than one count but fewer than ten. As yet, its antigen is unknown. The data originate from a study of human T cells and chemical hapten exposure. Overall study context: TCR yields per sample varied, mainly owing to small pooled library volume differences.

V gave up 6 bases and J gave up 6 bases; unmatched junction bases: 4. Germline V lookup: CDR1 ENHRY, CDR2 SYGVKD. The CDR3 spans 12 residues. It was unfractionated whole blood from which total RNA was extracted. Unique molecular identifiers were linked by the library to individual cDNA molecules. In the source study's methods: More than 95,000 TCRs per sample was the median, with a range of about 20,000 to 690,600. TCRdb reprocessed the reads via MiXCR and lists one record per CDR3 protein. The V and J calls, along with clone size, are taken from TCRdb and not from the paper's own processing. The table records about 120,000 distinct CDR3 sequences, 8% to 9.5% of them present only once. Findings of the study overall: No change in TCRs above 1 in 1000 frequency was produced by DPC sensitization.

The rearrangement uses TRBV10-3 and TRBJ2-7; 8 positions agree with TRBD1. Sequencing input: whole blood. This receptor was obtained from a human donor in good health. Some clones in this sample may be carry-over from other donors' samples. CDR3 loop: CAIRTTGAEQYF. The CDR3 DNA sequence: TGTGCCATCAGGACGACAGGGGCCGAGCAGTACTTC.